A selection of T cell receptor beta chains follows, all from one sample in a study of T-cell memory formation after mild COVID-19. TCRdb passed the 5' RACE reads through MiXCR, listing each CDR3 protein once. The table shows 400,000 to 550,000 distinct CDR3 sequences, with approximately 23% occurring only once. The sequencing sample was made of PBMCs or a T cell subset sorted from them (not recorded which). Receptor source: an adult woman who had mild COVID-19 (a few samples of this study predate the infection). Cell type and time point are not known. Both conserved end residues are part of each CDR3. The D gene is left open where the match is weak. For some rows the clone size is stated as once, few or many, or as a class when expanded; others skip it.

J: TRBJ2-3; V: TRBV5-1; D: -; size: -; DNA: TGCGCCAGCAGCTCTAGGGTGCCCACAGATACGCAGTATTTT; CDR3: CASSSRVPTDTQYF
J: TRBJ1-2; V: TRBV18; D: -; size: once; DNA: TGTGCCAGCTCACTTGACACGATTTATGGCTACACCTTC; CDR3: CASSLDTIYGYTF
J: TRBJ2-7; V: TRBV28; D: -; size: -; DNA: TGTGCCAGCAGTTTGAACGGGCAGTACTTC; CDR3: CASSLNGQYF
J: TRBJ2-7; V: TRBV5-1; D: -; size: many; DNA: TGTGCCAGCAGTGGAACCTACGAGCAGTACTTC; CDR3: CASSGTYEQYF
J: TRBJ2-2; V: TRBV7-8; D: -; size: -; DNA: TGTGCCAGCTATTCGGACACCGGGGAGCTGTTTTTT; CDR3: CASYSDTGELFF
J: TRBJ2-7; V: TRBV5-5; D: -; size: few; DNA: TGTGCCAGCAGCCGCCCGGACAGTTCCTACGAGCAGTACTTC; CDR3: CASSRPDSSYEQYF
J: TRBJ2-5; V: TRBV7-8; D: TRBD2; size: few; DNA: TGTGCCAGCAGCGATAGGACTAGCGGGGCCCAAGAGACCCAGTACTTC; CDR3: CASSDRTSGAQETQYF
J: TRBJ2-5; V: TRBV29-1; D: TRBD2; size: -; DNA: TGCAGCCCGAGACTAGCGGGAGAAGAGACCCAGTACTTC; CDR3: CSPRLAGEETQYF
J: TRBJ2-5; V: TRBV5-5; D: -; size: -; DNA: TGTGCCAGCAGCATATACTCGCCGGGACACCTTCAAGAGACCCAGTACTTC; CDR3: CASSIYSPGHLQETQYF
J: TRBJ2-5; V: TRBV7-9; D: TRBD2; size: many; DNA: TGTGCCAGCAGCTTAAAACCGGGACTAGCGGGAGGGCCACGAGAGACCCAGTACTTC; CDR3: CASSLKPGLAGGPRETQYF
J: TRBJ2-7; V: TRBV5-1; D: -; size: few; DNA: TGCGCCACCCCACAGAGCTCCTACGAGCAGTACTTC; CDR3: CATPQSSYEQYF
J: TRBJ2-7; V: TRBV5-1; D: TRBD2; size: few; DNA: TGCGCCAGCAGCTTGGCCGGGCTAGCGGCTAGGAGTTCCTACGAGCAGTACTTC; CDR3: CASSLAGLAARSSYEQYF
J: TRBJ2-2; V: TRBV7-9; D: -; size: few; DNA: TGTGCCAGCAGCTTTGGGCTAGCATACACCGGGGAGCTGTTTTTT; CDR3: CASSFGLAYTGELFF
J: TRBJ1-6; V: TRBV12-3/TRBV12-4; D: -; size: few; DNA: TGTGCCAGCAGTTTTCAGGGTAAAGATTCACCCCTCCACTTT; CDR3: CASSFQGKDSPLHF